This is a list of T cell receptor beta chains from one sample in a study of blood T cell repertoires in COVID-19. Profiling relied on immunoSEQ multiplex PCR, and the TCRdb table lists in-frame clones only, not all of them. The sample yields approximately 300,000 clones, around four fifths seen once. Material: peripheral blood. The receptors originated from a woman aged 45-65 years with active or convalescent COVID-19. The CDR3 runs from the conserved cysteine through the conserved F or W. The D gene is left open where the match is weak. Some rows have no size entry. The others give once, few or many, or a class for an expanded clone.

>TRBD1|once|TRBJ1-1|TRBV6-5
TGTGCCAGCAGCAAAGACAGGGGCGGGACTGAAGCTTTCTTT
CASSKDRGGTEAFF
>NA|once|TRBJ1-2|TRBV18
TGTGCCAGCTCACCGGTAGAGGGTGGCTATCACAACTATGGCTACACCTTC
CASSPVEGGYHNYGYTF
>NA|NA|TRBJ1-4|TRBV18
TGTGCCAGCTCACCACCCGGCTCTTTCGGGGAAAAACTGTTTTTT
CASSPPGSFGEKLFF
>NA|NA|TRBJ1-1|TRBV6-5
TGTGCCAGCCTGGTAGGGGTTAACACTGAAGCTTTCTTT
CASLVGVNTEAFF
>NA|few|TRBJ2-3|TRBV6-1
TGTGCCAGCAGTGAAGGTGGGGCTATGGTCACAGATACGCAGTATTTT
CASSEGGAMVTDTQYF
>NA|NA|TRBJ2-1|TRBV12-3/TRBV12-4
TGTGCCAGCAGTTTTCCGGGTGAGCAGTTCTTC
CASSFPGEQFF
>NA|NA|TRBJ2-7|TRBV28
TGTGCCAGCAGTTTAGCCATCACAGGTCCCTACGAGCAGTACTTC
CASSLAITGPYEQYF
>NA|NA|TRBJ2-3|TRBV7-2
TGTGCCAGCAGCTTGAGGGGAGGTCGCACAGATACGCAGTATTTT
CASSLRGGRTDTQYF
>NA|NA|TRBJ1-1|TRBV6-5
TGTGCCAGCAGAGTTGCAACAGGCTCCCCTGAAGCTTTCTTT
CASRVATGSPEAFF
>NA|few|TRBJ2-2|TRBV7-3
TGTGCCAGCAGCTCCAGGCAGGGCTTCGGGGAGCTGTTTTTT
CASSSRQGFGELFF
>NA|NA|TRBJ2-2|TRBV18
TGTGCCAGCTCACGGTCCAGGGGAGAGACCGGGGAGCTGTTTTTT
CASSRSRGETGELFF
>TRBD2|NA|TRBJ2-1|TRBV29-1
TGCAGCGCCCAAAGAGCGGGAACGAGCTCCTACAATGAGCAGTTCTTC
CSAQRAGTSSYNEQFF
>NA|once|TRBJ2-5|TRBV7-2
TGTGCCAGCAGCTTAGCCCGAGCGGGCAGAGAGACCCAGTACTTC
CASSLARAGRETQYF
>NA|NA|TRBJ2-1|TRBV21-1
TGTGCCAGCAGCAACCGAAAGACTAGCGGAAATGAGCAGTTCTTC
CASSNRKTSGNEQFF
>TRBD2|once|TRBJ2-7|TRBV2
TGTGCCAGCAGGTTAGCGGGAGGAACCTACGAGCAGTACTTC
CASRLAGGTYEQYF
>NA|NA|TRBJ2-7|TRBV2
TGTGCCAGCAGAGACAGAGGCTACGAGCAGTACTTC
CASRDRGYEQYF
>TRBD1|NA|TRBJ1-5|TRBV30
TGTGCCTGGAGTGCCACAGGGGTATTCAATCAGCCCCAGCATTTT
CAWSATGVFNQPQHF
>TRBD2|NA|TRBJ2-3|TRBV19
TGTGCCAGTAGTACGGGACTAGCGGGAGGGCGTCTAACAGATACGCAGTATTTT
CASSTGLAGGRLTDTQYF
>NA|NA|TRBJ1-6|TRBV7-2
TGTGCCAGCAGCTTAGGCCGCAGGAACTCCTATAATTCACCCCTCCACTTT
CASSLGRRNSYNSPLHF
>NA|NA|TRBJ1-3|TRBV28
TGTGCCAGCAGGGCCGCAGGGGCTGGAAACACCATATATTTT
CASRAAGAGNTIYF